This entry lists 13 T cell receptor beta chains sequenced from one sample in a study of T cells in women clearing cervical HPV infection. Data came from immunoSEQ multiplex PCR; TCRdb stores just in-frame clones and leaves some out. The sample spans approximately 35,000 clones; the ten largest clones claim roughly 1.6%. The specimen was blood buffy coat. The receptors originated from a woman aged 18 to 69 with a cervical HPV16 infection that either progressed to CIN3+ or cleared (not recorded which).

Details on this clone: The read ends 3 residues before the CDR3 terminus; that terminus is restored from the germline J gene. This chain connects TRBV6-1 to TRBJ2-3; 7 bases are a match to TRBD1. CDR1 and CDR2 (germline): MNHNS, SASEGT. CDR3 size: 15 residues. The DNA read from the CDR3 is TGTGCCAGCAGTGAATCTGAGGGGGCAGGACAGCCG. Residues: CASSESEGAGQP. From start to end, the CDR3 is CASSESEGAGQPQYF.

Points on this clone: The missing CDR3 end, 3 residues past where the read stops, is filled in from the germline J gene. The chain is built from TRBV29-1 and TRBJ1-4; 7 nucleotides align to TRBD1. The CDR3 contains 13 residues. The V gene's germline CDR1 is SQVTM and CDR2 ANQGSEA. CDR3 amino acids: CSVRTGPDSPLFF. The CDR3 DNA, read in part, is TGCAGCGTTCGGACAGGCCCCGATTCACCA.

To note about this clone: The sequence runs out 3 residues before the end of the CDR3; the remainder is reconstructed from the germline J gene. This chain connects TRBV19 to TRBJ1-1; the match to TRBD1 covers 7 bases. V gave up 3 bases and J gave up 2 bases; unmatched junction bases: 6. Germline CDR1 reads LNHDA; CDR2 reads SQIVND (reference sequence). The CDR3 is 15 residues long. The sequenced CDR3 bases are TGTGCCAGTAGTATTGTGGCAGGGGGTAACACTGAA. Translating it yields CASSIVAGGNTE. The complete CDR3 reads CASSIVAGGNTEAFF.

For this clone: The CDR3 end lies 3 residues beyond the end of the read and is filled in from the germline J gene. The V gene is TRBV19, the J gene TRBJ1-2; the D gene is possibly TRBD1 (5 bases). The CDR3 is 15 residues long. Germline CDR1 and CDR2: LNHDA and SQIVND (reference sequence). CDR3 DNA, as far as it was read: TGTGCCAGTAGCAAGGGGACTAGCGGGTTCTACGAC. Protein: CASSKGTSGFYD. In full, the CDR3 is CASSKGTSGFYDYTF.

Measured by frequency, this clone is medium-sized. The missing CDR3 end, 3 residues past where the read stops, is filled in from the germline J gene. The V call is TRBV7-9, the J call TRBJ2-4; unclear D gene. The CDR3 covers 14 residues. V was clipped by 2 bases and J by 0 bases, with 5 bases between them. Looked up from germline, CDR1 is SEHNR and CDR2 is FQNEAQ (reference sequence). The CDR3 here is CASSLKLAKNIQYF. The sequenced CDR3 bases are TGTGCCAGCAGCTTAAAACTAGCCAAAAACATT.

Note on this clone: The read ends 3 residues before the CDR3 terminus; that terminus is restored from the germline J gene. The rearrangement joins TRBV3-1 (or the pseudogene TRBV3-2) to TRBJ2-5, with 12 bases matching TRBD2. The CDR3 sequence is 16 residues long. Germline V CDR1 and CDR2: LGHDT, YNNKEL (reference sequence). V gave up 0 bases and J gave up 4 bases; unmatched junction bases: 3. The CDR3 region is CASSQDLLAGGETQYF. CDR3 DNA, as far as it was read: TGTGCCAGCAGCCAAGATTTACTAGCGGGAGGAGAGACC.

This CDR3 is CASSLERRGSYEQYF. CDR3 bases read: TGTGCCAGCAGCTTGGAACGCAGGGGGTCCTACGAG. The genes are TRBV5-6 and TRBJ2-7, with 7 bases that match TRBD1. The CDR3 goes on 3 residues after the read ends, and that part is filled in from the germline J gene. Trimming took 0 bases from V and 1 from J; bases not matched to a gene: 4. The germline CDR1 and CDR2 sequences are SGHDT and YYEEEE. This CDR3 has 15 residues.

Concerning this clone: The read gets to within 3 residues of the CDR3 end, and the germline J gene fills in the rest. The chain carries TRBV5-5 and TRBJ1-1; TRBD1 might be the D (5 bases). The CDR3 runs to 12 residues. Germline assignment: CDR1 SGHKS and CDR2 YYEKEE (reference sequence). The sequenced CDR3 bases are TGTGCCAGCAGCGGCGGGGGGGTAGAA. As protein: CASSGGGVE. In full, the CDR3 is CASSGGGVEAFF.

About this clone: The read is 3 residues too short to cover the CDR3 end, so that end is filled in from the germline J gene. The chain has TRBV5-1 and TRBJ2-2; 8 bases align to TRBD2. The J segment lost 6 bases and the V segment lost 0 bases, leaving 7 bases of the junction unmatched. In germline, CDR1 is SGHRS, CDR2 YFSETQ. This CDR3 spans 16 amino acids. CDR3 bases read: TGCGCCAGCAGCTTGGTTGTCGGGGGGGCCGCCGGGGAG. Protein product: CASSLVVGGAAGE. The CDR3, in full, reads CASSLVVGGAAGELFF.

Remarks on this clone: The read is 3 residues too short to cover the CDR3 end, so that end is filled in from the germline J gene. In the same sample, other DNA sequences code for this CDR3. The chain combines TRBV20-1 with TRBJ2-1; TRBD1 or TRBD2 may be the D gene (5 bases each). V lost 6 bases and J 8 bases, leaving 11 bases between the germline ends. The CDR3 has 11 residues. Germline CDR1 reads DFQATT; CDR2 reads SNEGSKA (reference sequence). This CDR3 is CSARGVDEQFF. The DNA read from the CDR3 is TGCAGTGCGCGAGGGGTGGATGAG.

As regards this clone: The read terminates 3 residues ahead of where the CDR3 ends, so the germline J gene completes it. V is TRBV20-1 and J is TRBJ1-4; D not certain. The V gene's germline CDR1 is DFQATT and CDR2 SNEGSKA (reference sequence). V dropped 3 bases and J dropped 5 bases, with 16 bases sitting between them. The CDR3 length is 15 residues. The covered CDR3 bases are TGCAGTGCTAGGACTTTCGGCCAGTGGAATGAAAAA. The encoded protein is CSARTFGQWNEK. The CDR3, in full, reads CSARTFGQWNEKLFF.

Details on this clone: The read gets to within 3 residues of the CDR3 end, and the germline J gene fills in the rest. The chain employs TRBV7-1 and TRBJ2-1, with TRBD2 identical over 15 bases. TRBV7-1 is an open reading frame, and its role is uncertain. V gave up 2 bases and J gave up 5 bases; unmatched junction bases: 19. The CDR3 totals 22 residues. The covered CDR3 bases are TGTGCCAGCAGCTCACGACGGCTAGCCGGACTAGCGGGGGGGCCTCTCGACAATGAG. It is translated as CASSSRRLAGLAGGPLDNE. The CDR3 reads in full as CASSSRRLAGLAGGPLDNEQFF.

The CDR3 here is CASSFEGAGDTQYF. The sequenced CDR3 bases are TGCGCCAGCAGCTTTGAGGGGGCGGGAGATACG. This chain connects TRBV5-1 to TRBJ2-3, with 7 positions matching TRBD1. The read ends 3 residues shy of where the CDR3 ends; the end is completed using the germline J gene. This CDR3 has 14 amino acids. Losses at the gene ends were 2 bases for V and 5 bases for J; bases not matched to a gene: 5. Germline V gene data show CDR1 as SGHRS and CDR2 as YFSETQ. Full variable domain (remainder filled in from reference TRBV5-1 and TRBJ2-3): KAGVTQTPRYLIKTRGQQVTLSCSPISGHRSVSWYQQTPGQGLQFLFEYFSETQRNKGNFPGRFSGRQFSNSRSEMNVSTLELGDSALYLCASSFEGAGDTQYFGPGTRLTVL.